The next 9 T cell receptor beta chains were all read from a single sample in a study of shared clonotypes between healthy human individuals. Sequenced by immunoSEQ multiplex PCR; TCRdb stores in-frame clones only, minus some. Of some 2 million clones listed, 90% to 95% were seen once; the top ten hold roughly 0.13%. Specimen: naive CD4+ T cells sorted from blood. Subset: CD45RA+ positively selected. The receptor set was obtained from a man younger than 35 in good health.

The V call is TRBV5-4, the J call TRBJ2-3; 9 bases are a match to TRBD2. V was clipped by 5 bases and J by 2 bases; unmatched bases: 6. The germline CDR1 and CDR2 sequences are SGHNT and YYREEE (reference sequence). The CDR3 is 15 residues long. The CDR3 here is CASRLTSGFTDTQYF. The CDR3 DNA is TGTGCCAGCAGGCTGACTAGCGGATTCACAGATACGCAGTATTTT.

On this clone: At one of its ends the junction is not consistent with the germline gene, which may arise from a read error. CDR3 nucleotide sequence: TGTGCTAGCAGCCGTTTCCCGGGAGCCCAAGAGACCCAGTACTTC. It encodes CASSRFPGAQETQYF. V and J are TRBV7-7 and TRBJ2-5; possible D gene TRBD2, 6 bases. The CDR3 extends over 15 amino acids. The germline V gene encodes CDR1 SSHAT and CDR2 FNYEAQ (reference sequence).

As DNA, the CDR3 is TGTGCCAGCAGTGCAACCGGGGCCAAGAACACTGAAGCTTTCTTT. Amino acid sequence: CASSATGAKNTEAFF. The chain combines TRBV2 with TRBJ1-1; TRBD1 might be the D (5 bases). This CDR3 comprises 15 residues. CDR1 is SNHLY, CDR2 FYNNEI, per germline. V shed 4 bases and J shed 1 base, with 13 bases lying between them.

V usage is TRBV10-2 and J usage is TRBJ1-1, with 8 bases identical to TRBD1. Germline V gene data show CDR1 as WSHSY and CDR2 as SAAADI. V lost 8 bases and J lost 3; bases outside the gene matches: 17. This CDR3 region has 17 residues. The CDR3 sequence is CASSGTGDSFLDTEAFF. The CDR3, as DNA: TGCGCCAGCTCGGGGACAGGCGATAGTTTTTTGGACACTGAAGCTTTCTTT.

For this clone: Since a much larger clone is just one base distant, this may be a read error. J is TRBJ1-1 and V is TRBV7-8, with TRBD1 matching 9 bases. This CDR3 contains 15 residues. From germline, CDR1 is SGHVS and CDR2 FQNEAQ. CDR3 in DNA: TGTGCCGGCAGCAACCGGGACAGGGTAAACACTGAAGCTTTCTTT. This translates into CAGSNRDRVNTEAFF.

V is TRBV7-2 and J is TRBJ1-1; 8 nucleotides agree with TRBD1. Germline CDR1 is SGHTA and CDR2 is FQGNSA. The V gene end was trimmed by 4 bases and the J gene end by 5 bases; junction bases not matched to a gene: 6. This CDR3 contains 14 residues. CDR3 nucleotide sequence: TGTGCCAGCAGCTCGACAGGGGCGAGGACTGAAGCTTTCTTT. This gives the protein CASSSTGARTEAFF.

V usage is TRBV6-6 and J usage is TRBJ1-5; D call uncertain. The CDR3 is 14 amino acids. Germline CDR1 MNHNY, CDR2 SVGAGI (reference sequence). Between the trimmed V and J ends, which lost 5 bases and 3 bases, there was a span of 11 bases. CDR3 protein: CASSTLGNNQPQHF. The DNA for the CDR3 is TGTGCCAGCAGTACTTTGGGGAACAATCAGCCCCAGCATTTT.

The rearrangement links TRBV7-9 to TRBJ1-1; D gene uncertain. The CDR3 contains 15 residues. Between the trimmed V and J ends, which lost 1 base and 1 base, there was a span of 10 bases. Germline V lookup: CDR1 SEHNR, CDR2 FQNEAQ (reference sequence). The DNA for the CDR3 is TGTGCCAGCAGCTTAGTGAGCGCACCGAACACTGAAGCTTTCTTT. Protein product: CASSLVSAPNTEAFF. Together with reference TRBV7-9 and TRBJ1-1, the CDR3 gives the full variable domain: DTGVSQNPRHKITKRGQNVTFRCDPISEHNRLYWYRQTLGQGPEFLTYFQNEAQLEKSRLLSDRFSAERPKGSFSTLEIQRTEQGDSAMYLCASSLVSAPNTEAFFGQGTRLTVV.

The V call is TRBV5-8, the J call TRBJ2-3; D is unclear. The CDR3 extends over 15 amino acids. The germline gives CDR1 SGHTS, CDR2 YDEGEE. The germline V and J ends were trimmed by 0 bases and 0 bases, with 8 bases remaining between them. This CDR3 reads CASSLERYSTDTQYF. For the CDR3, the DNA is TGTGCCAGCAGCTTGGAACGGTATAGCACAGATACGCAGTATTTT.